The 2 T cell receptor beta chains in this list originate from one sample, sequenced in a study of blood T cells in healthy people across ages. PCR was performed a second time for roughly 7 to 11 cycles using a sample-barcoded 5' primer and a J-beta primer mix. One entry per CDR3 protein, called by TCRdb with MiXCR from the 5' RACE reads. Found here are fewer than 1,200,000 distinct CDR3 sequences, under 30% of them singletons; the top ten hold around 0.75%. The sample also formed part of further work on T cells of mothers and their children.

Sequenced material: blood. Receptors were obtained from a girl aged 2 to 10 in good health.

This chain uses TRBV27 with TRBJ2-7, with TRBD2 matching over 7 bases. V was pared by 8 bases and J by 6 bases, with 4 bases of the junction left unmatched. Germline V lookup: CDR1 MNHEY, CDR2 SMNVEV (reference sequence). The CDR3 totals 11 residues. CDR3 in amino acids: CASRGGTEQYF. The CDR3 DNA is TGTGCCAGCCGGGGAGGGACCGAGCAGTACTTC.

This chain uses TRBV12-3 or TRBV12-4 with TRBJ1-1; weak D call: TRBD1 (5 bases). V was cut by 2 bases and J by 3 bases, with 7 bases left in between. The CDR3 consists of 13 residues. CDR3 in amino acids: CASSLSGHTEAFF. The CDR3 DNA reads as TGTGCCAGCAGTTTATCGGGACACACTGAAGCTTTCTTT.